This TCR beta chain was identified during a study of T cells in Graves' hyperthyroidism and ophthalmopathy. Whole-study results and caveats: Model-based prediction identified ophthalmopathy a median 6.5 months prior to its onset. The majority of expanded thyroid clonotypes above 0.001 also appeared in blood.

The source material, RNA transcripts, was used to amplify TCR beta CDR3 regions. Using the HTBI primer set, a first-round RT-PCR was run on the TCR CDR3. TCRdb reprocessed the multiplex PCR reads with MiXCR, giving one entry per CDR3 protein. Seen here are 650,000 to 850,000 distinct CDR3 sequences, around 19% observed once, and the top ten hold 15% to 20%. Criteria for exclusion of patients were uncontrolled infection, other autoimmune disease, pregnancy or lactation. Any symptoms of ophthalmopathy came after the first hyperthyroidism diagnosis, from which the blood sample dates. The CDR3 extends over 14 amino acids. Trimming took off 0 bases at V and 0 bases at J, with 7 bases between the two ends. Per germline, CDR1 SGHRS and CDR2 YFSETQ. This clonotype was counted at least ten times. Its antigen remains unidentified.

The chain uses TRBV5-1 and TRBJ2-7, with D unclear. This receptor was taken from a woman between 45 and 60 years old with Graves' hyperthyroidism that later progressed to Graves' ophthalmopathy. Sequencing was carried out using blood. The CDR3 coding sequence is TGCGCCAGCAGCTTGGTTGGCAGCTCCTACGAGCAGTACTTC. As protein: CASSLVGSSYEQYF.